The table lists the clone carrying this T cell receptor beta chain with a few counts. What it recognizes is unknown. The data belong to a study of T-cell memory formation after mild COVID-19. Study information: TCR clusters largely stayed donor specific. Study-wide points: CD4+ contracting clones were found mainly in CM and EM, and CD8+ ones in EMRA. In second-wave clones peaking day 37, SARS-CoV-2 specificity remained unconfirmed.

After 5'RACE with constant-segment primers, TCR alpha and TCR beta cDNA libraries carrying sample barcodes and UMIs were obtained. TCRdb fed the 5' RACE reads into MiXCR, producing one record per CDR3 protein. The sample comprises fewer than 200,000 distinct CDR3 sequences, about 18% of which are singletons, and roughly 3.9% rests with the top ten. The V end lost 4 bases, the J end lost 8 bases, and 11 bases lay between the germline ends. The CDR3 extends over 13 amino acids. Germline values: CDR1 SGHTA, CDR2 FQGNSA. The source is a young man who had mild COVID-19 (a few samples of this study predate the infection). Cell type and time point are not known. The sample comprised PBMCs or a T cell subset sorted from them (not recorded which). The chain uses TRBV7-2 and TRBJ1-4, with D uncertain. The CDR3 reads CASSYTRLEKLFF. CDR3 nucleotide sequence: TGTGCCAGCAGCTACACCAGGTTGGAAAAACTGTTTTTT.